Listed below are T cell receptor beta chains from one sample, sequenced in a study of sequential checkpoint blockade in melanoma. Sequencing was performed with immunoSEQ multiplex PCR; in TCRdb, only in-frame clones are kept and a portion is missing. The sample has fewer than 6,000 clones, 30% to 35% seen once. This sample comprised tumor tissue (inferred from file names), obtained from a patient given nivolumab and ipilimumab in sequence. Every receptor here comes from a human donor with melanoma. Each CDR3 is given with its conserved first and last residue. Each record gives: V gene, J gene, clone size, D gene, CDR3 DNA, CDR3 protein. A D gene is named only where the DNA matches it firmly. The size of a clone is reported for some rows only, either as once, few or many, or as a class for expanded clones.

TRBV30,TRBJ1-5,-,-,TGTGCCTGGAGTTGGGAAAATAGCAATCAGCCCCAGCATTTT,CAWSWENSNQPQHF
TRBV15,TRBJ2-1,-,TRBD1,TGTGCCACCAGCACCTTTGACAGGGTGGGGGACAATGAGCAGTTCTTC,CATSTFDRVGDNEQFF
TRBV28,TRBJ1-1,few,TRBD1,TGTGCCAGCAGTTCTCAAATGGACAGGGCCATGAACACTGAAGCTTTCTTT,CASSSQMDRAMNTEAFF
TRBV6-7,TRBJ2-4,few,-,TGTGCCATCAGTACTGGGGCCGGTTCTGCAAACATTCAGTACTTC,CAISTGAGSANIQYF
TRBV4-1,TRBJ1-2,-,-,TGCGCCAGCAGCCAAGAGTTCACCGGGACGGATGGCTACACCTTC,CASSQEFTGTDGYTF
TRBV10-2,TRBJ1-5,-,-,TGCGCCAGCAAAGCAGGGGCTGACGGCAATCAGCCCCAGCATTTT,CASKAGADGNQPQHF
TRBV6-8,TRBJ1-1,medium-sized,TRBD1,TGTGCCAGCAGTTACTCATGGACAGGGGCCTCCACTGAAGCTTTCTTT,CASSYSWTGASTEAFF
TRBV10-3,TRBJ2-7,-,-,TGTGCCATCAGTGAGCGTGGGACGGTCCAGTACTTC,CAISERGTVQYF
TRBV29-1,TRBJ2-2,-,TRBD1,TGCAGCGTTATAGGACAGGGGTCCACCGGGGAGCTGTTTTTT,CSVIGQGSTGELFF
TRBV6-8,TRBJ2-7,-,-,TGTGCCAGCAGTCCCCTTGGGGGGGGGCGAGCCTACGAGCAGTACTTC,CASSPLGGGRAYEQYF
TRBV7-6,TRBJ2-3,-,TRBD2,TGTGCCAGCAGCTTACGGACTAGTGGCACAGATACGCAGTATTTT,CASSLRTSGTDTQYF
TRBV11-3,TRBJ2-1,medium-sized,TRBD2,TGTGCCAGCAGGGAGGGCGGGAGCTCCTACAATGAGCAGTTCTTC,CASREGGSSYNEQFF
TRBV27,TRBJ2-1,few,-,TGTGCCAGCAGTTTGTCGCAGTTGACAGGCAATGAGCAGTTCTTC,CASSLSQLTGNEQFF
TRBV28,TRBJ2-7,medium-sized,TRBD1,TGTGCCAGCAGTTTAGTCACAGGGGGCTACGAGCAGTACTTC,CASSLVTGGYEQYF
TRBV15,TRBJ2-2,hyperexpanded,TRBD2,TGTGCCACCAGCAGAGATGATCTAGCGGGAGCGGCCGGGGAGCTGTTTTTT,CATSRDDLAGAAGELFF
TRBV11-3,TRBJ1-3,medium-sized,-,TGTGCCAGCAGCTTGCCCAGTGGGGGGGCAGGGAACACCATATATTTT,CASSLPSGGAGNTIYF
TRBV6-8,TRBJ1-1,few,-,TGTGCCAGCAGTTACTCGCGGGTACCCGACACTGAAGCTTTCTTT,CASSYSRVPDTEAFF
TRBV19,TRBJ2-2,-,TRBD2,TGTGCCAGTACCATGACTAGCGGGGCGAACACCGGGGAGCTGTTTTTT,CASTMTSGANTGELFF
TRBV12-5,TRBJ2-7,few,-,TGTGCCAGCATATCGGGAGTCTCCTACGAGCAGTACTTC,CASISGVSYEQYF